This T cell receptor (beta chain) was recovered during a study of blood T cell repertoires in COVID-19. The wider study: T cells, B-cell-depleted T cells, or PBMCs supplied cDNA or gDNA.

Recovery meant two consecutive negative NP/OP PCR tests, professional clearance, or resolved symptoms. This CDR3 is built from 16 residues. V was clipped by 2 bases and J by 10 bases; unmatched bases: 11. The germline gives CDR1 MNHEY, CDR2 SVGEGT. Original methodology: Estimation of nucleated cell counts relied on the amplification of reference gene primers. The repertoire was sequenced with immunoSEQ multiplex PCR; TCRdb's copy has only in-frame clones and lacks some. V and J calls and clone size are those listed in that table; D and trimming were worked out from the DNA. The table has 400,000 to 500,000 clones, 88% seen once; the top ten hold 1.5% to 2%.

What was sequenced was PBMCs or T cells enriched from blood (not recorded which). The V gene is TRBV6-2 or TRBV6-3, the J gene TRBJ1-1, with 12 bases that match TRBD1. This receptor was identified in a woman in her thirties or forties who had recovered from COVID-19. The CDR3 DNA reads TGTGCCAGCAGTTACGGGGGGACAGGGGGCCACCGCCGAGCTTTCTTT. It yields the protein CASSYGGTGGHRRAFF.